This record looks at one T cell receptor (beta chain) sequence and its context. The V and J ends lost 4 bases and 0 bases respectively, with 12 bases between them. From germline, CDR1 is SGHTA and CDR2 FQGNSA. The CDR3 covers 15 residues. The data belong to a study of siplizumab effects on memory and regulatory T cells. Assay: immunoSEQ multiplex PCR; the TCRdb copy retains only in-frame clones and omits some. The table records roughly 75,000 clones, about 92% of them present only once. This chain uses TRBV7-2 with TRBJ1-1, with TRBD1 as a possible D gene (6 bases). The sample taken for sequencing was CD8+ T cells sorted from blood. The sequence was obtained from a human donor in good health. The CDR3: CASSSPTGLNTEAFF. CDR3 in DNA: TGTGCCAGCAGCTCTCCGACAGGCCTGAACACTGAAGCTTTCTTT. Full variable domain (outside the CDR3, taken from reference TRBV7-2 and TRBJ1-1): GAGVSQSPSNKVTEKGKDVELRCDPISGHTALYWYRQSLGQGLEFLIYFQGNSAPDKSGLPSDRFSAERTGGSVSTLTIQRTQQEDSAVYLCASSSPTGLNTEAFFGQGTRLTVV.